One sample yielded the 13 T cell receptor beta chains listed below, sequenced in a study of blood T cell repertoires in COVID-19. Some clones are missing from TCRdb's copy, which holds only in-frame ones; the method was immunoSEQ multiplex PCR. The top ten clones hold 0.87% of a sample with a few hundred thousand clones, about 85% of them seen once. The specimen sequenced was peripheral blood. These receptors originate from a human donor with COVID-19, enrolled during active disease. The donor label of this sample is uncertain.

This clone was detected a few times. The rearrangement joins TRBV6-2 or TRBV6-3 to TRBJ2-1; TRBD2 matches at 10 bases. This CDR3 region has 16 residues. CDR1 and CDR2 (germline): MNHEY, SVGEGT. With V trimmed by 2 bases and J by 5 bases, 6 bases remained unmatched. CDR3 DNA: TGTGCCAGCAGTTACAGGAGGACTAGCGGCAACAATGAGCAGTTCTTC. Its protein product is CASSYRRTSGNNEQFF.

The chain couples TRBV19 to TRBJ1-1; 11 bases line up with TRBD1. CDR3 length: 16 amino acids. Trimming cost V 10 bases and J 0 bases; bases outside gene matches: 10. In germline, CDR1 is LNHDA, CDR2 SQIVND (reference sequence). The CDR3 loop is CATRGQGANLNTEAFF. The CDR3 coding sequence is TGTGCCACCAGAGGACAGGGGGCGAATTTGAACACTGAAGCTTTCTTT.

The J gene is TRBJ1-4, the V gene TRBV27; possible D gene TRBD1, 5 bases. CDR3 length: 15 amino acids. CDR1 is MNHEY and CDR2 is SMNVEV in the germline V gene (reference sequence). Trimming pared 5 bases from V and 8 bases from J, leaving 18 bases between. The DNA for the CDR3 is TGTGCCAGCAGTGACGAAGGGACTACTCAAGAAAAACTGTTTTTT. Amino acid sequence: CASSDEGTTQEKLFF. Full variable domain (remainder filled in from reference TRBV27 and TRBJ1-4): EAQVTQNPRYLITVTGKKLTVTCSQNMNHEYMSWYRQDPGLGLRQIYYSMNVEVTDKGDVPEGYKVSRKEKRNFPLILESPSPNQTSLYFCASSDEGTTQEKLFFGSGTQLSVL.

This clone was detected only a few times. CDR3 sequence reads: CASSPPDRAECNSNQPQHF. CDR3 bases: TGTGCCAGCAGCCCGCCGGACAGGGCTGAGTGTAATAGCAATCAGCCCCAGCATTTT. The V and J genes are TRBV3-1 (or the pseudogene TRBV3-2) and TRBJ1-5, with 8 bases identical to TRBD1. CDR1 is LGHDT and CDR2 is YNNKEL in the germline V gene (reference sequence). V trimming: 4 bases; J trimming: 0 bases; junction bases outside the gene matches: 14. CDR3 length equals 19 residues.

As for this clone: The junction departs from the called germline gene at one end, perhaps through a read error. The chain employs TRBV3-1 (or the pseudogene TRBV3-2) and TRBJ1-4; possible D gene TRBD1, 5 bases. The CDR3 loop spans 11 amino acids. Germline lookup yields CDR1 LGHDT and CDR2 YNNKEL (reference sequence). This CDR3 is CASSDRRDLVF. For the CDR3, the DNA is TGTGCCAGCAGCGACCGAAGGGACTTGGTTTTT.

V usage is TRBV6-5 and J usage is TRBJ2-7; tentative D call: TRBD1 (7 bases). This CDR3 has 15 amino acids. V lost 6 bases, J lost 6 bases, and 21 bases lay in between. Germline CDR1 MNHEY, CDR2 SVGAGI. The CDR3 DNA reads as TGTGCCAGCAGCGCGGGACAGCAACTTCGGGTCGAGCAGTACTTC. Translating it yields CASSAGQQLRVEQYF.

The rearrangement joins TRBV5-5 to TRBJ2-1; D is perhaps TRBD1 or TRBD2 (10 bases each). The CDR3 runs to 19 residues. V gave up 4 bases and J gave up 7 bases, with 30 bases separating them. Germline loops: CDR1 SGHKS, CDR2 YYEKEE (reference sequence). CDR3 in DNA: TGTGCCAGCAGCGTCCGGGACAGGGGTCCTAGCGGGAGTATGAATGAGCAGTTCTTC. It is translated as CASSVRDRGPSGSMNEQFF.

CDR3 DNA sequence: TGTGCCAGCAGCTCTCCGGGGGGGGTGGTTGGCTACACCTTC. The encoded protein is CASSSPGGVVGYTF. The J gene is TRBJ1-2, the V gene TRBV7-2; D may be TRBD1 (5 bases). Deletions cut 4 bases from V and 7 bases from J, with 16 bases between. Germline V lookup: CDR1 SGHTA, CDR2 FQGNSA. The CDR3 totals 14 residues.

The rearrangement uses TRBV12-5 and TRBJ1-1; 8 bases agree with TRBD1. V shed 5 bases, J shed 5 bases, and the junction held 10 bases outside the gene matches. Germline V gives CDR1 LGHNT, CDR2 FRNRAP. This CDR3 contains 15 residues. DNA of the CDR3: TGTGCTAGTGGTCCCCCTCAGGGGGCATGGACTGAAGCTTTCTTT. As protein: CASGPPQGAWTEAFF. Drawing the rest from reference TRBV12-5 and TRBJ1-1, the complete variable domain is DARVTQTPRHKVTEMGQEVTMRCQPILGHNTVFWYRQTMMQGLELLAYFRNRAPLDDSGMPKDRFSAEMPDATLATLKIQPSEPRDSAVYFCASGPPQGAWTEAFFGQGTRLTVV.

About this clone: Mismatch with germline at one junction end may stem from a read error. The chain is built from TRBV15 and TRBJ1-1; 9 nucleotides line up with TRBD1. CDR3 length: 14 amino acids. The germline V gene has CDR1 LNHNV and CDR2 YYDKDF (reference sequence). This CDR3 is CATSRTGTGTSGIF. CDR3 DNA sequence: TGTGCCACCAGCAGAACCGGGACAGGGACCAGCGGGATCTTT.

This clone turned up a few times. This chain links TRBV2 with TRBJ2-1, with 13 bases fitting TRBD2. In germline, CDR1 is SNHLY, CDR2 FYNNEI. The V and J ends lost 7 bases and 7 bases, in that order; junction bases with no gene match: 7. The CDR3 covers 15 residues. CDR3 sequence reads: CASNNGLAGENEQFF. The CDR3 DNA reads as TGTGCCAGCAATAACGGACTAGCGGGGGAAAATGAGCAGTTCTTC.

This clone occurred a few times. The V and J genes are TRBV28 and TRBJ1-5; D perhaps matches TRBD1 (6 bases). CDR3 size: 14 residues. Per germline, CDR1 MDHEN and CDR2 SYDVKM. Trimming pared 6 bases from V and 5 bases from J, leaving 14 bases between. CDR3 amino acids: CASRGGTADQPQHF. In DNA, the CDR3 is TGTGCCAGCAGAGGGGGTACCGCAGATCAGCCCCAGCATTTT.

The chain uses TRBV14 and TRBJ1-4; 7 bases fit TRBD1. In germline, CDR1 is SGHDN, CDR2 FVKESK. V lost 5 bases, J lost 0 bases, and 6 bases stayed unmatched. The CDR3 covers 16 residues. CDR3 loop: CASSNPGGPTNEKLFF. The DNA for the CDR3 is TGTGCCAGCAGCAATCCAGGGGGACCAACTAATGAAAAACTGTTTTTT.